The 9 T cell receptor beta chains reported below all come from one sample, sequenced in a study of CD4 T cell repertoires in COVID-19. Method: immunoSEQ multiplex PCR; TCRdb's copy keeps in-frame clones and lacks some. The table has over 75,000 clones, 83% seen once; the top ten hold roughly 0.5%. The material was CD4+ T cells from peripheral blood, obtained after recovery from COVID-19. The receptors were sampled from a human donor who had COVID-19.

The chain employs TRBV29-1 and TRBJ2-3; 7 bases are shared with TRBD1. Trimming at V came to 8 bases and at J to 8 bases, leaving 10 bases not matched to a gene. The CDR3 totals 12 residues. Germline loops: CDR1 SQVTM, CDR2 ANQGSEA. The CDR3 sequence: CSWDEGAGTQYF. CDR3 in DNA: TGCAGCTGGGACGAGGGGGCAGGTACGCAGTATTTT.

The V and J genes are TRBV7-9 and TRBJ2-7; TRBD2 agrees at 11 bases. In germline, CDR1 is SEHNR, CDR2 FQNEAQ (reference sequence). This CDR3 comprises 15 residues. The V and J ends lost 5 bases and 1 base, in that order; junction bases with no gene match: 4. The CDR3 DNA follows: TGTGCCAGCAGCCCCCCTAGCGGGGGGTCCTACGAGCAGTACTTC. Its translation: CASSPPSGGSYEQYF.

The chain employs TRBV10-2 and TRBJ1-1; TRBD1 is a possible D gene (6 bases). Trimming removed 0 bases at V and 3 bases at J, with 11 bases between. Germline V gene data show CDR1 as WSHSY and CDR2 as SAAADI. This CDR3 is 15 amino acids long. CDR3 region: CASSESGGADTEAFF. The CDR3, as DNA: TGCGCCAGCAGTGAGTCAGGGGGGGCCGACACTGAAGCTTTCTTT.

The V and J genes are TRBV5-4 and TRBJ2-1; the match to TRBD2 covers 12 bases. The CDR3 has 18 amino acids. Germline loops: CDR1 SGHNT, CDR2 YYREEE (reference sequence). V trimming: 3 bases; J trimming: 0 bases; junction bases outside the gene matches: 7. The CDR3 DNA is TGTGCCAGCAGCTCCGGACTAGCGGGGAAGAGCTCCTACAATGAGCAGTTCTTC. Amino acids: CASSSGLAGKSSYNEQFF.

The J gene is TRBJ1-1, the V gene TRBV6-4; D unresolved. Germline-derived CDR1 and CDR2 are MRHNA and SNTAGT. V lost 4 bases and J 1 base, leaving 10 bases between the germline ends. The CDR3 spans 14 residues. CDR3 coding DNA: TGTGCCAGCAGTGCTCTTGGCAAGAACACTGAAGCTTTCTTT. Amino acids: CASSALGKNTEAFF.

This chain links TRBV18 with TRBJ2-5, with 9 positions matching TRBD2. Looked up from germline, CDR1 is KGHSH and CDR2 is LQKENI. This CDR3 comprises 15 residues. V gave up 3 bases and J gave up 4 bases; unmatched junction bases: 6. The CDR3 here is CASSPVAGAGETQYF. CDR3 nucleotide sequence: TGTGCCAGCTCACCCGTAGCGGGGGCGGGAGAGACCCAGTACTTC. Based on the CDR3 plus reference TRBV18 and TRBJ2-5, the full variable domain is NAGVMQNPRHLVRRRGQEARLRCSPMKGHSHVYWYRQLPEEGLKFMVYLQKENIIDESGMPKERFSAEFPKEGPSILRIQQVVRGDSAAYFCASSPVAGAGETQYFGPGTRLLVL.

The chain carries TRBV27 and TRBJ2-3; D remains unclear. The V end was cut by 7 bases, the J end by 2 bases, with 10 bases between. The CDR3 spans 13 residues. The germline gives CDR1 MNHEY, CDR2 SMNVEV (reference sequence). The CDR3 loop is CASKQIHTDTQYF. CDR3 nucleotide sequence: TGTGCCAGCAAGCAAATCCACACAGATACGCAGTATTTT.

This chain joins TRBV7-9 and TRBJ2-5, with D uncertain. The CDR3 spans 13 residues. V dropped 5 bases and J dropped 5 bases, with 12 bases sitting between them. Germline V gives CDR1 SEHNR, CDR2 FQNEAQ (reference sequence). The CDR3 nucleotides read TGTGCCAGCAGCCCCGGGTCGAGGGAGACCCAGTACTTC. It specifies CASSPGSRETQYF.

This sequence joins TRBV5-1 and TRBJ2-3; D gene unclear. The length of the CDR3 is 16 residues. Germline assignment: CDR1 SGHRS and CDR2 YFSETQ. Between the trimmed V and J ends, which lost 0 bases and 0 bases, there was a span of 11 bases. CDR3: CASSLEGQTSTDTQYF. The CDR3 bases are TGCGCCAGCAGCTTGGAGGGCCAAACTAGCACAGATACGCAGTATTTT.